A few counts support the clone carrying this TCR beta chain. The donors, aged about 6 to 90, were healthy Caucasians from Russia. Per sample, no less than 5 micrograms of total RNA were extracted. With a J-beta primer mix and a sample-barcoded 5' primer, a second PCR ran roughly 6 to 12 cycles. Each CDR3 protein gets one entry after TCRdb re-called the 5' RACE reads with MiXCR. Of more than 1,400,000 distinct CDR3 sequences in the sample, roughly 45% were seen once. This sample stems from a study of blood T cells in healthy people across ages. The CDR3 runs 15 residues. Trimming cost V 8 bases and J 1 base, with 16 bases left between them. The V gene's germline CDR1 is MNHEY and CDR2 SMNVEV (reference sequence).

This clonotype originated in a woman aged 18-29 years in good health. This chain uses TRBV27 with TRBJ2-3, with a tentative D call TRBD1 (6 bases). The specimen was blood. CDR3 loop: CASSLGAQGTDTQYF. DNA of the CDR3: TGTGCCAGCTCCTTGGGGGCCCAGGGCACAGATACGCAGTATTTT.